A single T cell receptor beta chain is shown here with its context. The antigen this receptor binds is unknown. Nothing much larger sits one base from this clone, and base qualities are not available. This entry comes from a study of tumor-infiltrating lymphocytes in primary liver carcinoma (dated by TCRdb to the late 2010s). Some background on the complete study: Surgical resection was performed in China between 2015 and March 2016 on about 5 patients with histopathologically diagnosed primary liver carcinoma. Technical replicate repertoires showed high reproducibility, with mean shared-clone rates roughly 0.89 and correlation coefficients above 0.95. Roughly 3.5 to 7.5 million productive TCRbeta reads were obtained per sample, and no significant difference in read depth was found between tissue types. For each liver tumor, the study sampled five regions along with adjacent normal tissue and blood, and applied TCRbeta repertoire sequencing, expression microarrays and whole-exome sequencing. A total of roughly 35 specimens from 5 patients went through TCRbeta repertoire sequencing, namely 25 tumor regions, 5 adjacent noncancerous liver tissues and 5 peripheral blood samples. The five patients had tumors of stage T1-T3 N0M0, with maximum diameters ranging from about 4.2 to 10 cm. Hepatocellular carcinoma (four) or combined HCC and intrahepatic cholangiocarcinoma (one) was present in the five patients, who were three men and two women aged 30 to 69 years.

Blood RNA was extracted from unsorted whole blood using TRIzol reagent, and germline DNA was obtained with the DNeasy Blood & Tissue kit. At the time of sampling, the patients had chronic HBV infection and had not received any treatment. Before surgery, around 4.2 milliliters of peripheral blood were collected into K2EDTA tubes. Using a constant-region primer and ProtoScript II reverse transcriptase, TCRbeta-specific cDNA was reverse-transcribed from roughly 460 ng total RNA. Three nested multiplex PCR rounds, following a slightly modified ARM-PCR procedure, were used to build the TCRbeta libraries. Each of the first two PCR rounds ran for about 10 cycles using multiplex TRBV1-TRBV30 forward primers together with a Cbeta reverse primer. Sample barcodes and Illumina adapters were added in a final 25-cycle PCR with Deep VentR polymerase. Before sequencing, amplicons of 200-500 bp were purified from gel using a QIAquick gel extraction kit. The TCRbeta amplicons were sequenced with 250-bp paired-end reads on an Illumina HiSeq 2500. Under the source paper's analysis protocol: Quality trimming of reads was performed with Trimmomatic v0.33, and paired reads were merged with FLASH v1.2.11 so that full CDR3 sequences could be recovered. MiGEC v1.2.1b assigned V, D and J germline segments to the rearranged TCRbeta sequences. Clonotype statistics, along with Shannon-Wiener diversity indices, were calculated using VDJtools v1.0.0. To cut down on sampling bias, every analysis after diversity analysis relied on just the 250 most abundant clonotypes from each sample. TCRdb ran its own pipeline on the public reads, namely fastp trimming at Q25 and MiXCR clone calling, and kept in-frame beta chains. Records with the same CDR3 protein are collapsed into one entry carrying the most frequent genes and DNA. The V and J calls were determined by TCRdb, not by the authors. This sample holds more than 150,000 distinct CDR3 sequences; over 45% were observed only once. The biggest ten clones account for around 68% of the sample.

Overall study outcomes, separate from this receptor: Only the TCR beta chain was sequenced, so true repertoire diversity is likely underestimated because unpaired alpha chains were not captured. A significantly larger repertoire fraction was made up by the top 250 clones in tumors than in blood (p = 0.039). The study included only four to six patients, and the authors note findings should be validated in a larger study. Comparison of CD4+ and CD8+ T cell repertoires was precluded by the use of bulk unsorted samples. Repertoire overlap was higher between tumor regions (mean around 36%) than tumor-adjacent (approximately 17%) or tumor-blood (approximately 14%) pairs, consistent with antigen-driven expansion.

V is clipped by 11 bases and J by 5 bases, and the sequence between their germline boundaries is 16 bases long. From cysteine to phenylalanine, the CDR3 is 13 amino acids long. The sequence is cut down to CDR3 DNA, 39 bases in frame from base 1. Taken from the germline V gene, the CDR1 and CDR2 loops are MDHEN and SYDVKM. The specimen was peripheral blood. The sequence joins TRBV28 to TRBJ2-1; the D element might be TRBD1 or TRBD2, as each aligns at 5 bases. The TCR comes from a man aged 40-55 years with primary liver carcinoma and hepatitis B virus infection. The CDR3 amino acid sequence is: CAVAGTINNEQFF. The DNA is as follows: TGTGCCGTAGCCGGGACCATCAACAATGAGCAGTTCTTC.